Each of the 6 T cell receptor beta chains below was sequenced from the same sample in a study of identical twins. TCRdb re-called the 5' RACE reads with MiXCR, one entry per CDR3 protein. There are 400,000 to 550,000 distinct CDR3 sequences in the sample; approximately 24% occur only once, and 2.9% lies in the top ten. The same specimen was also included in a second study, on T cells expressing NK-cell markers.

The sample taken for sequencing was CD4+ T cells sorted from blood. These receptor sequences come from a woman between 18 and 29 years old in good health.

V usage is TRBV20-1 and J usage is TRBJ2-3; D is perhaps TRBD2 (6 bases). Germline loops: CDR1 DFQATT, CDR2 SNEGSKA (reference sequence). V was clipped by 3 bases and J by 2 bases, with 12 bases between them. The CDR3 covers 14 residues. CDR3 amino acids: CSASSAGTTDTQYF. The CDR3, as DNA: TGCAGTGCTAGTAGTGCGGGGACCACAGATACGCAGTATTTT.

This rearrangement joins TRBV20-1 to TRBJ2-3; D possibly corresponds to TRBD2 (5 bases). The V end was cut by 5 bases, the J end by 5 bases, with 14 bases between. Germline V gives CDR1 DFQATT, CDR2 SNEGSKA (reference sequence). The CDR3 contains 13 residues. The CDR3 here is CSALRGPEDTQYF. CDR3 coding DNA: TGCAGTGCTCTTCGAGGGCCAGAAGATACGCAGTATTTT.

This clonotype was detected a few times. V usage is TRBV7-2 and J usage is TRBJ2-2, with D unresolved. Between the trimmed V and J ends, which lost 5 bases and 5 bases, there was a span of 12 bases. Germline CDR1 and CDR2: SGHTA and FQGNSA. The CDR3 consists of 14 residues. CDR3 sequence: CASSPPFGTGELFF. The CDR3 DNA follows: TGTGCCAGCAGCCCGCCTTTTGGGACCGGGGAGCTGTTTTTT.

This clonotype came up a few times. The CDR3 DNA reads TGTGCCAGCAGCTCCAGGGGGAGAAGGGAAAAACTGTTTTTT. Protein sequence: CASSSRGRREKLFF. The chain couples TRBV7-9 to TRBJ1-4; 7 nucleotides align to TRBD1. Germline-derived CDR1 and CDR2 are SEHNR and FQNEAQ (reference sequence). The CDR3 extends over 14 amino acids. V gave up 4 bases and J gave up 8 bases; unmatched junction bases: 7.

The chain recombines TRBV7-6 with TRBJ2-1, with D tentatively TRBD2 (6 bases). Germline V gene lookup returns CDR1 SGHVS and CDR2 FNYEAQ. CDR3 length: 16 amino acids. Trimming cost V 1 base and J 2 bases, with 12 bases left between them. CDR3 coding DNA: TGTGCCAGCAGCTTAGAGGGCGGGACCACCTACAATGAGCAGTTCTTC. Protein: CASSLEGGTTYNEQFF.

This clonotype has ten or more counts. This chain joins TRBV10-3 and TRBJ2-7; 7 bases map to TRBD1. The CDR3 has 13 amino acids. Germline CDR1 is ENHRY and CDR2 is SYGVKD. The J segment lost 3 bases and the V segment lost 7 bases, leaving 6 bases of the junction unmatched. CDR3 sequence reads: CAIKGTDNYEQYF. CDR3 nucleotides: TGTGCCATCAAGGGGACAGATAACTACGAGCAGTACTTC.